This T cell receptor beta chain was identified in a study of T cells in Graves' hyperthyroidism and ophthalmopathy (dated by TCRdb to between 2017 and 2020). In the study overall: Peripheral blood samples were taken at the time of initial diagnosis, prior to any treatment. TCR V-J signatures able to tell the groups apart were searched for in a discovery cohort of 95 or so patients, of whom over 40 had Graves' ophthalmopathy and about 60 had stable Graves' hyperthyroidism. Prospective prediction of ophthalmopathy was tested in an independent validation cohort of 18 to 20 hyperthyroidism patients and 17 patients who later progressed to ophthalmopathy. The 100 discovery patients were divided at random into training and test sets in a 7:3 ratio. In more than 5 Graves' hyperthyroidism patients, the study also compared T-cell repertoires from thyroid tissue with T-cell repertoires from blood. Following sampling, methimazole starting at 30 mg daily was given to hyperthyroidism patients, and high-dose intravenous methylprednisolone was given to ophthalmopathy patients. The paper reports TCR Vbeta CDR3 sequencing of approximately 140 peripheral blood samples: approximately 41 ophthalmopathy, 75 to 80 hyperthyroidism and 17 progressor patients. General findings and caveats noted by the study authors: In validation, the model predicted progression to ophthalmopathy with roughly 66% sensitivity and roughly 72% specificity, a median of roughly seven months before onset. Most expanded thyroid clonotypes (frequency above 0.001) were also found in blood, which suggests that blood repertoires may mirror thyroid immune responses. Sample size was not statistically predetermined, and investigators were not blinded to group allocation. Ophthalmopathy was separated from stable hyperthyroidism by a 13 V-J signature model, with just over 85% sensitivity and just over 81% specificity obtained in cross-validation and 80%/75% obtained in testing.

This clonotype was observed many times. This receptor's antigen is unknown. Per-nucleotide qualities are absent, and no much larger clonotype sits a single base away. CDR1 and CDR2 are drawn from the germline V gene: KGHDR, SFDVKD. Trimming at the junction amounts to 3 bases on V and 5 bases on J, and the germline ends lie 18 bases apart. The CDR3 sequence holds 17 residues, the cysteine and phenylalanine included. Only CDR3 DNA is held: 51 bases, read in frame from base 1. TCR beta CDR3 regions were amplified from RNA transcripts. For the first round of RT-PCR on the TCR CDR3, the HTBI primer set was used together with the Qiagen OneStep RT-PCR kit. The libraries were constructed in a second round of multiplex PCR and then size-selected and purified. Sequencing of the libraries was done on an Illumina HiSeq2000 using paired-end 100 bp reads. The authors' pipeline ran thus. SOAPnuke was used to process the raw data, throwing out any read that contained adapters or uncalled bases, had a mean Phred below 15, or lacked an exact constant-primer or identifier match. High-quality paired reads were merged using COPE v1.2.5, and each unique nucleotide sequence was defined as a clonotype. MiTCR v1.1 was used to align clonotypes to the IMGT TRBV, TRBD and TRBJ reference segments. The analysis included only V-J combinations with a frequency above 0.0001, which together covered approximately 99% of the repertoires. A TCS score was defined as the ratio of F50 (clonal expansion) to E x V (chaos), with BLOSUM62-based TCRdist applied between CDR3 peptides within each V-J. Welch's t-statistics and random forest reduced around 510 V-J features to 10 to 15, which were used in a naive Bayes classifier (R e1071). Using fastp trimming at Q25 and MiXCR clonotype assembly, TCRdb reanalyzed the public sequencing data and kept in-frame beta chains. Merged by CDR3 protein, the rows form single entries marked with the most common genes and DNA. These V and J calls originate from TCRdb's pipeline instead of the authors' own analysis. The sample records hundreds of thousands of distinct CDR3 sequences, around 16% of which are singletons. The ten largest clones capture over 7.5% of the sample.

Stable Graves' hyperthyroidism was defined as no progression to ophthalmopathy during 18 months of follow-up. Hyperthyroidism patients were newly diagnosed, with disease duration under 2 months, and aged 18 to 65 years. Patients with uncontrolled infections, other autoimmune diseases, pregnancy or lactation were excluded. Diagnoses relied on clinical symptoms, serum thyroxine and TRAb, thyroid ultrasound and orbital computed tomography. Ficoll-Paque density gradient centrifugation was used to isolate PBMCs from about 10 ml of fresh peripheral blood. Total RNA was extracted using Trizol reagent, and RNA quality was assessed on an Agilent 2100 Bioanalyzer.

Sequenced input: blood. The rearranged segments are TRBV24-1 and TRBJ2-2; a tentative D call is TRBD2 (5 bases match). The TCR comes from a woman in her late teens or twenties with Graves' hyperthyroidism. The nucleotide sequence reads TGTGCCACCAGTGATGAGGGTGGGTCCGCGCGGACCGGGGAGCTGTTTTTT. Its amino acids are CATSDEGGSARTGELFF.